A single sample is the source of the 10 T cell receptor beta chains below, sequenced in a study of human T cells and chemical hapten exposure. TCRdb fed the RACE reads into MiXCR, producing one record per CDR3 protein. The table lists 74,000 or so distinct CDR3 sequences, 10% of them singletons. Time point here: patch test 1, 2 weeks after DPC sensitization. Treatment in this sample: therapeutic diphenylcyclopropenone sensitization with weekly scalp DPC. The sequences come from whole blood, collected in connection with sensitization to the hapten diphenylcyclopropenone (DPC). These receptors came from a woman between 45 and 60 years old with alopecia areata. Some clones in this sample may be carry-over from other donors' samples.

The sample holds a few counts of this clonotype. The chain combines TRBV4-2 with TRBJ2-1; 8 positions agree with TRBD2. CDR1 is LGHNA and CDR2 is YNFKEQ in the germline V gene. J gave up 7 bases and V 4 bases, and 15 bases lay outside the gene matches. This CDR3 spans 17 amino acids. DNA of the CDR3: TGTGCCAGCAGCCCCAGGGCCCTAGCGGGTTCGAGTAATGAGCAGTTCTTC. It is translated as CASSPRALAGSSNEQFF.

V and J are TRBV28 and TRBJ1-1, with D hard to call. Germline V lookup: CDR1 MDHEN, CDR2 SYDVKM. Trimming shortened V by 3 bases and J by 0 bases, and 2 bases separated the two germline ends. The CDR3 runs to 12 residues. Here the CDR3 reads CASSFVNTEAFF. The DNA of the CDR3 is TGTGCCAGCAGTTTTGTGAACACTGAAGCTTTCTTT.

The chain combines TRBV6-6 with TRBJ2-7, with D perhaps matching TRBD2 (6 bases). Trimming stripped 5 bases from V and 11 bases from J, with 16 bases between. CDR3 length: 12 residues. Germline V gives CDR1 MNHNY, CDR2 SVGAGI (reference sequence). Here the CDR3 DNA reads TGTGCCAGCAGTCACTTCGGGAGTTTGGAGTACTTC. It codes for CASSHFGSLEYF.

This clonotype was seen only a few times. The V and J genes are TRBV4-1 and TRBJ1-6, with 9 nucleotides matching TRBD1. This CDR3 spans 13 amino acids. CDR1 and CDR2 (germline): MGHRA, YSYEKL. Trimming took 6 bases from V and 8 from J; bases not matched to a gene: 2. The CDR3 is CASRRTGDSPLHF. The CDR3 bases are TGCGCCAGCAGACGGACAGGGGATTCACCCCTCCACTTT.

The V gene is TRBV19, the J gene TRBJ1-4; D is perhaps TRBD1 (6 bases). This CDR3 comprises 17 residues. Trimming left V 7 bases short and J 7 bases short, with 25 bases between. Germline-derived CDR1 and CDR2 are LNHDA and SQIVND (reference sequence). This CDR3 is CASNKGGQISRTEKLFF. The CDR3 coding sequence is TGTGCCAGTAACAAAGGGGGACAAATCTCCAGAACTGAAAAACTGTTTTTT.

This clonotype was seen at least ten times. The chain couples TRBV19 to TRBJ2-6, with a possible D match to TRBD1 (5 bases). The V end was cut by 9 bases, the J end by 1 base, with 19 bases between. This CDR3 is 17 amino acids long. Germline CDR1 reads LNHDA; CDR2 reads SQIVND (reference sequence). The CDR3 loop is CASHISGIFSGANVLTF. The CDR3 DNA follows: TGTGCCAGCCACATTTCAGGGATATTTTCTGGGGCCAACGTCCTGACTTTC.

The sample holds many counts of this clonotype. This chain links TRBV7-3 with TRBJ2-2; D unresolved. Deletions cut 1 base from V and 1 base from J, with 10 bases between. The CDR3 extends over 16 amino acids. The germline V gene encodes CDR1 SGHTA and CDR2 FQGTGA. The CDR3 DNA reads TGTGCCAGCAGCTTAAGTGGCGTGAGGAACACCGGGGAGCTGTTTTTT. Its protein product is CASSLSGVRNTGELFF.

In nucleotides, the CDR3 is TGTGCCAGCTTTGATGGAGGCCCTCGAACCGGGGAGCTGTTTTTT. Protein: CASFDGGPRTGELFF. This rearrangement joins TRBV6-2 or TRBV6-3 to TRBJ2-2; possible D gene TRBD2, 5 bases. CDR3 length equals 15 residues. Germline V gene data show CDR1 as MNHEY and CDR2 as SVGEGT. Trimming left V 8 bases short and J 5 bases short, with 18 bases between.

This clonotype was counted only a few times. The V and J genes are TRBV11-2 and TRBJ2-3; D perhaps matches TRBD2 (6 bases). The germline V and J ends were trimmed by 6 bases and 3 bases, with 19 bases remaining between them. This CDR3 is 16 amino acids long. Per the germline V gene, CDR1 is SGHAT and CDR2 is FQNNGV. CDR3 DNA: TGTGCCAGCAGAGTAGGTGGCGGGATTAGAACAGATACGCAGTATTTT. Its translation: CASRVGGGIRTDTQYF.

The chain uses TRBV4-1 and TRBJ1-6; TRBD1 matches at 8 bases. The CDR3 contains 14 residues. CDR1 MGHRA and CDR2 YSYEKL come from the germline V gene. V was clipped by 3 bases and J by 9 bases; unmatched bases: 4. CDR3 loop: CASSHATGGSPLHF. CDR3 nucleotide sequence: TGCGCCAGCAGCCATGCCACAGGGGGTTCACCCCTCCACTTT.